One sample yielded the 2 T cell receptor beta chains listed below, sequenced in a study of T cell responses to AZD1222 COVID-19 vaccine. The data were produced by immunoSEQ multiplex PCR, yet TCRdb's version contains in-frame clones alone and is incomplete. The table has 130,000 to 150,000 clones, around 88% seen once; the top ten hold approximately 16%. The material was peripheral blood, obtained on day 0 of AZD1222 vaccination. These receptors came from an adult in good health.

The chain combines TRBV6-5 with TRBJ1-1; D is uncertain. The CDR3 covers 13 residues. Germline assignment: CDR1 MNHEY and CDR2 SVGAGI. The ends were cut back, 4 bases at V and 1 base at J, with 7 bases in the middle. The CDR3 reads CASSLQPNTEAFF. The CDR3 DNA reads TGTGCCAGCAGTTTACAGCCGAACACTGAAGCTTTCTTT.

Concerning this clone: The same CDR3 also results from other DNA sequences found in this sample. The chain employs TRBV6-2 or TRBV6-3 and TRBJ2-7; D uncertain. Germline loops: CDR1 MNHEY, CDR2 SVGEGT. Trimming took off 4 bases at V and 2 bases at J, with 9 bases between the two ends. CDR3 length: 13 amino acids. The CDR3 sequence: CASSSGVAYEQYF. CDR3 nucleotides: TGTGCCAGCAGTTCCGGCGTAGCCTACGAGCAGTACTTC.